This T cell receptor (beta chain) was found in a study of cytomegalovirus exposure and HLA in healthy donors (dated by TCRdb to 2016 to 2017). The study in broad terms: In an earlier analysis of 550 to 750 of the donors, approximately 260 Gb of sequence data and 95 million to 130 million unique TCR beta sequences from about 180 million T cells were reported. A later analysis re-analyzed previously published TCR beta repertoires from 666 donors and added high-resolution HLA genotyping to study TCR occurrence patterns. Every discovery cohort repertoire had been produced on one sequencing platform. The later analysis used no new phenotypic data to find candidate immune exposures, relying instead on TCR beta sequences and their occurrence across donors. In addition to the first cohort of 666 subjects, a separate validation cohort of under 150 different subjects was used. Both class I and class II loci were covered by HLA typing, at four-digit resolution. Donor age, sex, ethnicity and CMV serostatus were collected together with the repertoire data. Typing coverage varied by locus: roughly 620-640 donors for A, B, C, DRB1 and DQB1; more than 500 for DQA1; more than 600 for DPA1; roughly 450 for DPB1. The study profiled the T cell repertoires of 550 to 700 subjects by immunosequencing and related them to cytomegalovirus serostatus. The genetic ancestry cluster associated with self-reported Caucasian donors included 65% to 90% of the roughly 360 genotyped donors. Roughly 300 gigabases of sequencing data and approximately 85 million unique TCR sequences were included in an early release covering 500 to 750 HLA-typed donors. In a later genetic analysis, genome-wide SNP genotypes for about three fifths of the 666 donors were used, and that subset was treated as a discovery cohort. The study combined high-throughput TCR immunosequencing, statistical association of individual TCRs with disease status, and machine learning to predict cytomegalovirus infection status. A handful of DR-DQ haplotypes were handled as single units for association and clustering because linkage in the cohort was strong. Among some 400 genotyped donors of the cohort, an average of roughly 230,000 unique TCR beta nucleotide sequences was sequenced per donor, of which roughly 17% were non-productive. The aim of the study was to test whether cataloging public T cell receptors could identify signatures of past pathogen exposure. In an earlier analysis of several hundred of the donors, high-throughput TCR beta sequencing was used to judge whether each TCR beta V gene segment behaved as functional or pseudogenic. Summary of the overall study and its limitations: A total of roughly 160 TCR beta chains were listed by the study as associated with cytomegalovirus. Three of the identified cytomegalovirus-associated TCR beta chains were confirmed in vitro to be specific for cytomegalovirus antigens. Because HLA typing was missing for some donors at each locus, association tests included only the typed subset. In a later analysis, most CMV-associated TCR beta chains were found to appear HLA-restricted, with HLA associations seemingly driven largely by CMV exposure. According to a later genetic analysis, donors in an Asian-associated ancestry cluster had fewer N-insertions in productive TCRs than the approximately 690-donor mean. Most TCR sequences were seen in very few donors, while some public TCRs were found in many individuals. Some IMGT-functional V segments, including TRBV6-2 and TRBV6-3, could not be distinguished by the 87-base-pair reads and were therefore excluded. The cohort was sequenced for TCR beta chains only, and without alpha or paired-chain data the features that could be detected were limited. The authors suggested that the approach could potentially be generalized to other disease states and immunological phenotypes. A further reported finding was that TCR beta sequences accurately predicted the HLA-A and HLA-B alleles for most subjects in the first cohort. In both the original and validation cohorts, the classifier was reported to diagnose cytomegalovirus status with high specificity and sensitivity. Specific HLA alleles were associated with more than 15,000 TCR beta sequences at a false discovery rate of 0.05 in a later analysis. In a later analysis, TCR association rates were found to vary across HLA loci, with the most associated TCRs seen for DRB1 alleles and the fewest for HLA-C alleles. Roughly uniform sequencing depth across donors was assumed in presence/absence analyses, although this assumption may not hold. In a later genetic analysis, a missense DCLRE1C variant was associated with V-gene and J-gene trimming of TCR beta chains, and the association was replicated in an independent cohort. When HLA alleles, especially DR and DQ, strongly co-occurred, attributing TCR associations to individual alleles was difficult. Compared with equally common non-associated chains, HLA-associated TCR beta chains in a later analysis were more clonally expanded and had lower generation probabilities. Linkage disequilibrium might explain the correlated functional status among segregating V segments, but an unknown experimental factor could not be ruled out. A later analysis reported that several top co-occurrence clusters appeared linked to parvovirus B19, influenza, CMV and Epstein-Barr virus. The earlier analysis of 587 of the donors excluded some 15 rarely observed V segments, including chromosome 9 orphons, because counts were too low. For the cohort, immune exposure information was limited to CMV serostatus. In an earlier analysis of around 500 of the donors, most TCR beta V segments appeared in productive rearrangements about 90% or about 30% of the time, broadly matching IMGT annotations. The sequencing pipeline was judged likely to have produced a cluster of highly shared sequence variants as a technical artifact.

In total, 630 or so healthy bone marrow donors made up the cohort. At the time of sampling, all cohort members were nominally healthy, though unrecorded immune exposures were likely present. The donor tested CMV seronegative and was one of the 352 seronegative cohort members. A peripheral blood sample was collected from each donor, and TCR beta sequencing was performed on peripheral blood mononuclear cells. The Qiagen DNeasy Blood Extraction Kit was used to extract genomic DNA from the blood cell samples. CDR1 and CDR2 (SEHNR, FQNEAQ) derive from the germline V gene (reference sequence). Trimming costs V 3 bases and J 5 bases, and their ends lie 19 bases apart. Reading from cysteine to phenylalanine, the CDR3 counts 16 amino acids. The entry retains the CDR3 DNA only, 48 bases that are in frame from base 1. With respect to this clone: Its antigen is unknown. Within one base of it there is no much larger clone, and no base qualities were kept.

The library was made by the immunoSEQ multiplex PCR assay. For the multiplex PCR, a mixture combining 60 forward primers for TCR Vbeta segments and 13 reverse primers for TCR Jbeta segments was used. The CDR3 region of rearranged TCR beta genes was amplified from genomic DNA with a multiplex PCR assay. Amplified TCR beta libraries were sequenced as 87-base-pair reads on the Illumina HiSeq System. From the authors' description of their analysis: A later analysis tallied tens of millions of unique TCR beta chains across the approximately 670 repertoires, and around 9.9 million of those chains were shared by two or more donors. A nearest-neighbor algorithm error-corrected the raw reads and collapsed the reads into unique sequences, merging closely related sequences to remove PCR and sequencing errors. CDR3 sequences were aligned to IMGT reference sequences to assign V, D and J gene segments. Each retained sequence needed at least a six-nucleotide match to both a V gene segment and a J gene segment. A rearrangement was called productive if the CDR3 had no stop codons and remained in frame with V and J, and every other rearrangement was called non-productive. Following IMGT convention, CDR3 was defined as the stretch from the second conserved V-encoded cysteine up to the conserved J-encoded phenylalanine. The earlier analysis of about 560 of the donors excluded any sequence lacking an unambiguous match to a single V gene segment. In an earlier analysis of around 590 of the donors, a V segment was called functional when productive rearrangements were above 56.7%, and segregating when the standard deviation between donors exceeded 5%. A statistical classification framework was built for diagnosing cytomegalovirus status from the catalog of TCR beta chain sequences. In a later analysis, TCR nucleotide sequences were compared against IMGT/GENE-DB human TR gene sequences so that V and J genes could be assigned. A later analysis assigned CDR3 sequences and most-parsimonious VDJ recombination scenarios with the TCRdist pipeline. In a later analysis, each TCR beta chain was defined by its CDR3 amino acid sequence together with its V-gene family, and reads without a unique V-gene family were excluded. A later analysis removed 450 to 600 highly shared, low-generation-probability nucleotide sequences to deal with suspected cross-contamination and a sequencing artifact. For each public chain, a later analysis derived a clonal expansion index from normalized ranks of inferred template counts within each repertoire. In a later analysis, generation probabilities were computed with a VDJ recombination model fitted to out-of-frame rearrangements, and the resulting probabilities were checked against IGoR. A later analysis scored TCR-TCR, TCR-HLA and TCR-CMV co-occurrence with hypergeometric tests, applying a repertoire-size bias correction to TCR pairs. To estimate false discovery rates, a later analysis permuted the HLA or CMV assignments 20 times. A later analysis grouped co-occurring TCRs with DBSCAN, adding TCRdist sequence similarity when clustering within HLA-allele-positive subsets. For co-occurrence clustering, repertoires with fewer than 30,000 or more than 120,000 public chains were excluded, along with about five repertoires with anomalous nucleotide sharing. Not all clones reach the TCRdb copy of this immuneACCESS table, which keeps in-frame sequences only. Checked studies attribute under half of the gap to unresolved V genes and leave the rest unexplained. V, J and clone size reflect that table, while D and trimming were determined from the DNA. Here the sample has some 150,000 clones; just under 85% occur a single time. Together, the top ten hold less than 2% of the sample.

Here the chain combines TRBV7-9 and TRBJ2-5; the D segment could be TRBD2, given 6 matching bases. Sequencing used PBMCs. The sequence derives from a woman aged 40 to 50 in good health and CMV-seronegative. For the CDR3, the sequence is CASSFYLFGRGETQYF. The base sequence is TGTGCCAGCAGCTTTTATCTATTCGGGAGAGGGGAGACCCAGTACTTC.